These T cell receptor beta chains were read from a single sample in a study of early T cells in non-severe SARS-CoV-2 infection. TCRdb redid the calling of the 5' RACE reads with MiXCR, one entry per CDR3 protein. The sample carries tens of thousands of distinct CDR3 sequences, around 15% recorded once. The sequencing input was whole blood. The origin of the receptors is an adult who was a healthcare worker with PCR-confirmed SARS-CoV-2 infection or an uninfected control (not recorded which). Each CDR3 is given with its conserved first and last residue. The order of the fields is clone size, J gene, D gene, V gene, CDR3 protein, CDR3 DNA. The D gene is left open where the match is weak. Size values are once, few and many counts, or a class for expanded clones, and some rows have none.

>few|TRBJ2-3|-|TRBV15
CATSRDRDTQYF
TGTGCCACCAGCAGAGATCGAGATACGCAGTATTTT
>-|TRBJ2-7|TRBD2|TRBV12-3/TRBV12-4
CASSFSSGGNEQYF
TGTGCCAGCAGTTTTTCTAGCGGGGGTAACGAGCAGTACTTC
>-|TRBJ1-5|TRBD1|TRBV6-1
CASSRYRRQGGNQPQHF
TGTGCCAGCAGCCGTTATAGGAGACAGGGAGGCAATCAGCCCCAGCATTTT
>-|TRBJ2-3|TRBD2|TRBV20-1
CSAKTSGGTDTQYF
TGCAGTGCTAAGACTAGCGGGGGCACAGATACGCAGTATTTT
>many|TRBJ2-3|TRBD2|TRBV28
CASSLRLAGASDTQYF
TGTGCCAGCAGCCTTAGACTAGCGGGGGCCTCAGATACGCAGTATTTT
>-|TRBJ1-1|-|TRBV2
CASSEADMLNTEAFF
TGTGCCAGCAGTGAAGCAGACATGTTGAACACTGAAGCTTTCTTT
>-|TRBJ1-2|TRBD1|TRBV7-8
CASSSAGTGGYGYTF
TGTGCCAGCAGCTCGGCCGGGACAGGGGGCTATGGCTACACCTTC
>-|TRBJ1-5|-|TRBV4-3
CASSQAHISNQPQHF
TGCGCCAGCAGCCAAGCACATATTAGCAATCAGCCCCAGCATTTT
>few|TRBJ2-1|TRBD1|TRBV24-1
CATSDRDRYEQFF
TGTGCCACCAGTGACCGGGACAGGTATGAGCAGTTCTTC
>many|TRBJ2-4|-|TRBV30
CAWKDRPFPKNIQYF
TGTGCCTGGAAAGACAGACCCTTTCCCAAAAACATTCAGTACTTC
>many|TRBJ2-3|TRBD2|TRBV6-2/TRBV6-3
CASSSEVAGGPLTDTQYF
TGTGCCAGCAGTTCCGAAGTAGCGGGGGGGCCTCTCACAGATACGCAGTATTTT
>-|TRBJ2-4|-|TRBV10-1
CASVGSLRSQILAKNIQYF
TGCGCCAGCGTAGGGAGTTTACGGAGCCAGATTCTAGCCAAAAACATTCAGTACTTC
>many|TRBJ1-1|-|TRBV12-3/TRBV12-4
CASSLSWNTEAFF
TGTGCCAGCAGTCTAAGTTGGAACACTGAAGCTTTCTTT
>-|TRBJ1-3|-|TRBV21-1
CASSKKGRGSSGNTIYF
TGTGCCAGCAGCAAAAAGGGGAGAGGATCCTCTGGAAACACCATATATTTT
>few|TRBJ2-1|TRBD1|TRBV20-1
CSVRRGQVHNEQFF
TGCAGTGTCAGGAGGGGACAGGTTCACAATGAGCAGTTCTTC
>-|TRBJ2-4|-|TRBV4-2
CASTGGLDKNIQYF
TGTGCCAGCACGGGGGGCTTGGACAAAAACATTCAGTACTTC
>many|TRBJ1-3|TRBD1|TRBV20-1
CSARGETGVLGNTIYF
TGCAGTGCTAGAGGCGAGACAGGGGTCCTTGGAAACACCATATATTTT
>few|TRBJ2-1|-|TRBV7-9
CASSPSRGQFF
TGTGCCAGCAGCCCCTCGCGGGGGCAGTTCTTC
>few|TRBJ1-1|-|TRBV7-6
CASSPNKNTEAFF
TGTGCCAGCAGCCCAAACAAGAACACTGAAGCTTTCTTT
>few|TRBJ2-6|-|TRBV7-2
CASTLLAAGANVLTF
TGTGCCAGCACCCTACTGGCGGCTGGGGCCAACGTCCTGACTTTC
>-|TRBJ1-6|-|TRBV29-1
CSPSGGNLSSPLHF
TGCAGCCCCTCGGGGGGGAATTTAAGTTCACCCCTCCACTTT
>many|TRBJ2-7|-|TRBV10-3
CAISEIANYEQYF
TGTGCCATCAGTGAGATTGCTAACTACGAGCAGTACTTC
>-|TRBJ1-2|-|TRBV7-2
CASSLESGNYGYTF
TGTGCCAGCAGCTTAGAGTCTGGGAACTATGGCTACACCTTC
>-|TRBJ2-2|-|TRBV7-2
CASSRLGPTGELFF
TGTGCCAGCAGCCGATTAGGACCCACCGGGGAGCTGTTTTTT
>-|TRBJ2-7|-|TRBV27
CASSLSGHPSYEQYF
TGTGCCAGCAGTTTATCGGGCCACCCCTCCTACGAGCAGTACTTC
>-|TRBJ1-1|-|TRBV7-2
CASSLGRDVTEAFF
TGTGCCAGCAGCTTAGGCAGGGACGTCACTGAAGCTTTCTTT
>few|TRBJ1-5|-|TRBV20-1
CSANGGQGGNQPQHF
TGCAGTGCGAACGGGGGGCAGGGAGGCAATCAGCCCCAGCATTTT
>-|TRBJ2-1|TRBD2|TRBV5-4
CASSLNKAGGPDEQFF
TGTGCCAGCAGCTTGAATAAAGCGGGGGGGCCGGATGAGCAGTTCTTC
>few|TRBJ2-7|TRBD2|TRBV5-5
CASSLVVLAGSHEQYF
TGTGCCAGCAGCTTGGTGGTTTTAGCGGGGTCCCACGAGCAGTACTTC
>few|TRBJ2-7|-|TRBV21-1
CASSIEGADGQDEQYF
TGTGCCAGCAGCATCGAGGGGGCAGACGGGCAAGACGAGCAGTACTTC
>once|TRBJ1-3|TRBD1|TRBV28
CASSQRQGTIYF
TGTGCCAGCAGTCAAAGACAGGGGACCATATATTTT
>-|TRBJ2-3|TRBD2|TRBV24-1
CATSDSSEAGRTDTQYF
TGTGCCACCAGTGATTCCTCGGAAGCGGGGCGCACAGATACGCAGTATTTT
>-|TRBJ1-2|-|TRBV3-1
CASSHKIPGLPYGYTF
TGTGCCAGCAGCCACAAGATACCGGGACTGCCTTATGGCTACACCTTC
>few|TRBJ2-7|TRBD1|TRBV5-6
CASSSSTGGEQYF
TGTGCCAGCAGCTCTAGCACAGGGGGCGAGCAGTACTTC
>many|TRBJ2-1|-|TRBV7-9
CASSQSGSASYNEQFF
TGTGCCAGCAGTCAGTCGGGGTCCGCCTCCTACAATGAGCAGTTCTTC
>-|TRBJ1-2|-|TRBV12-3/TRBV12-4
CASSLGDNYGYTF
TGTGCCAGCAGTTTAGGAGATAACTATGGCTACACCTTC